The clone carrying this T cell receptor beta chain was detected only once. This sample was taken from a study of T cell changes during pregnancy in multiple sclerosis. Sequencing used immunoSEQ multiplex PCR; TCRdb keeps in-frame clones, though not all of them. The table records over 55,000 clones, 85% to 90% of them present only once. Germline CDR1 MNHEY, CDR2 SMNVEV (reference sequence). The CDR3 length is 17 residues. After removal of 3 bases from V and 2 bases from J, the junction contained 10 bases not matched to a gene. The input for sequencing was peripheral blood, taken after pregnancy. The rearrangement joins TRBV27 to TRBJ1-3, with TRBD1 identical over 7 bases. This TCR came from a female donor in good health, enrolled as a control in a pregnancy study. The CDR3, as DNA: TGTGCCAGCAGTTTCACGGCAGGGGGGTTACCTGGAAACACCATATATTTT. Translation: CASSFTAGGLPGNTIYF.